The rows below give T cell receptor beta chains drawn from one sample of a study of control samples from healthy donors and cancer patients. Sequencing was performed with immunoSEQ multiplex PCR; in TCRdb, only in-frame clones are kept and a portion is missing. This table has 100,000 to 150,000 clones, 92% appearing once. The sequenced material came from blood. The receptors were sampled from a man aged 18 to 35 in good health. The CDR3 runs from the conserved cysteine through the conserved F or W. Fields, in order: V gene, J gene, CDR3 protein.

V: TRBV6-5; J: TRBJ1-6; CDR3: CASAIGTSPLHF
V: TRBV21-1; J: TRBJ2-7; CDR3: CASSIQGDVKKQYF
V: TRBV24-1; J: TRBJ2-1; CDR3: CATSDPAVVEGEQFF
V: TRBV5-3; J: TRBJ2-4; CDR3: CARSLVGLAGLAKNIQYF
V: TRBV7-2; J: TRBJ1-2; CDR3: CASSLGQGYGYTF
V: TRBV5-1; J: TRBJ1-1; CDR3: CASSGDPNTEAFF
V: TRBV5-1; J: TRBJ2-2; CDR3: CASSLSRNTGELFF
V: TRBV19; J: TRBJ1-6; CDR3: CASRQGAGNSPLHF
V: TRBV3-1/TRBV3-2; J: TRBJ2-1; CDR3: CASSRPKSSYNEQFF
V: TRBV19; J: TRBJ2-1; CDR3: CASKGSYNEQFF
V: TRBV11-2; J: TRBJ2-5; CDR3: CASSSQPQYF
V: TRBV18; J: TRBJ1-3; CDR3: CASSPPLGSGNTIYF
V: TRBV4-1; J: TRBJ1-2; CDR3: CASSQRTGFRNYGYTF
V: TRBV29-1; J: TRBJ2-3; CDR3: CSVTTLWGQGLIDTQYF
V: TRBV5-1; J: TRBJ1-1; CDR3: CASSLGTLDSTEAFF
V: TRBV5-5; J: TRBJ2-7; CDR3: CASSLRQASYEQYF
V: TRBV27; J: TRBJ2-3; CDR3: CASSLGQGTTQYF
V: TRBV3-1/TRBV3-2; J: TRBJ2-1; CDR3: CASSQGGQLRNEQFF
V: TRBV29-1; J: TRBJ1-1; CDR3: CSVLPPRVNTEAFF
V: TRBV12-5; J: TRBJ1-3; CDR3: CASGLDGTVGNTIYF
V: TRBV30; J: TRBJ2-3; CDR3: CASLTGHTDTQYF
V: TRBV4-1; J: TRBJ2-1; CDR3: CASSRGLAGGHEQFF
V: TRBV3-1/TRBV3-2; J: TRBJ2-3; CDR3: CASSQDPTDTQYF
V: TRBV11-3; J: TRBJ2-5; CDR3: CASSLLAGGLETQYF
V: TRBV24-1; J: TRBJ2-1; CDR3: CATSDTGTGFDEQFF
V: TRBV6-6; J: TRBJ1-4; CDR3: CASSQTATNEKLFF
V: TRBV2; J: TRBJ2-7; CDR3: CASRENEYYEQYF